The subject of this entry is one T cell receptor (beta chain). Its antigen is as yet unknown. The sample belongs to a study of CD8 T cells in ankylosing spondylitis. Study-wide points: Matched ankylosing spondylitis synovial fluid reportedly showed significant enrichment of disease-linked clones. Clones linked with disease were CD8+ and fairly uncommon in the peripheral blood. Apparently characteristic of ankylosing spondylitis blood was a TCR beta motif (about 8 highly homologous variants). In synovial fluid and blood from reactive arthritis, some motif variants were previously reported.

As the method for making TCR beta libraries, quantitative 5'-RACE with molecular barcodes was used. A single record per CDR3 protein comes from TCRdb applying MiXCR to the 5' RACE reads. The sample carries around 480,000 distinct CDR3 sequences, 17% recorded once. Trimming shortened V by 4 bases and J by 0 bases, and 13 bases separated the two germline ends. The CDR3 runs 16 residues. The germline gives CDR1 MGHRA, CDR2 YSYEKL. The chain joins TRBV4-1 to TRBJ2-1; D gene ambiguous. The receptor's source is a male donor with ankylosing spondylitis. Sequences were obtained from blood, either unsorted or a sorted T cell fraction (not recorded which). The CDR3 DNA sequence: TGCGCCAGCAGCCTGGGGATTAAGAGCTCCTACAATGAGCAGTTCTTC. Translating it yields CASSLGIKSSYNEQFF.